The rows below give T cell receptor beta chains drawn from one sample of a study of T cell responses to AZD1222 COVID-19 vaccine. Profiled with immunoSEQ multiplex PCR; TCRdb holds only in-frame clones, not every one. Of 100,000 to 150,000 clones listed, about nine tenths are singletons. The material sequenced was peripheral blood, taken on day 0 of AZD1222 vaccination. These receptors came from an adult in good health. CDR3s include the opening cysteine and the closing phenylalanine or tryptophan. D genes are given only for firm matches. The listing skips clone size in some rows; elsewhere it reads once, few, many or a size class.

V	J	D	size	DNA	CDR3
TRBV7-2	TRBJ1-5	.	.	TGTGCCAGCAGCTTCGGGGGAGGGCAGCCCCAGCATTTT	CASSFGGGQPQHF
TRBV7-6	TRBJ1-6	.	.	TGTGCCAGCAGCCAACAAGGTCTAAGCTCCTATAATTCACCCCTCCACTTT	CASSQQGLSSYNSPLHF
TRBV12-3/TRBV12-4	TRBJ1-2	.	.	TGTGCCAGCAGGTTCTCGACCTCGGGGGGCTACACCTTC	CASRFSTSGGYTF
TRBV6-2/TRBV6-3	TRBJ2-5	.	.	TGTGCCAGCAGCCCTCGGCTACCCCTGTTGACCCAGTACTTC	CASSPRLPLLTQYF
TRBV7-9	TRBJ1-2	.	.	TGTGCCAGCAGCTCTGGGCCCGCTAACTATGGCTACACCTTC	CASSSGPANYGYTF
TRBV27	TRBJ2-7	.	.	TGTGCCAGCAGTTTAAGACGGGGCGCGGCTGGCGAGCAGTACTTC	CASSLRRGAAGEQYF
TRBV5-1	TRBJ2-7	.	.	TGCGCCAGCAGCTTGGGGAGGGGAGGCTACGAGCAGTACTTC	CASSLGRGGYEQYF
TRBV11-2	TRBJ1-2	.	.	TGTGCCAGCAGCTTAGTTGTGGAGGGCCAGACCTATGGCTACACCTTC	CASSLVVEGQTYGYTF
TRBV6-2/TRBV6-3	TRBJ2-6	.	.	TGTGCCAGCAGTTACTCAAGGGGGGCTGGGGCCAACGTCCTGACTTTC	CASSYSRGAGANVLTF
TRBV18	TRBJ2-1	TRBD1	.	TGTGCCAGCTCCCTCTCGGGACAGACTAACAATGAGCAGTTCTTC	CASSLSGQTNNEQFF
TRBV7-3	TRBJ1-2	TRBD1	.	TGTGCCAGCAGCCCGCCGGGACAGGGCGGGAAAGCTAACTATGGCTACACCTTC	CASSPPGQGGKANYGYTF
TRBV5-4	TRBJ1-1	.	.	TGTGCCAGCAGCACAGGGTGGAACACTGAAGCTTTCTTT	CASSTGWNTEAFF
TRBV4-2	TRBJ2-5	.	few	TGTGCCAGCAGCCAAGGTAGCATTTCGGAGACCCAGTACTTC	CASSQGSISETQYF
TRBV6-4	TRBJ2-3	.	.	TGTGCCAGCAGTTCCCTGTCGGCTAGCACCACAGATACGCAGTATTTT	CASSSLSASTTDTQYF
TRBV30	TRBJ1-2	.	.	TGTGCCTGGCAATCCAGGGCAAACTATGGCTACACCTTC	CAWQSRANYGYTF
TRBV5-1	TRBJ2-6	.	.	TGCGCCAGCAGCTTGGAGGGGACTCGCTCTGGGGCCAACGTCCTGACTTTC	CASSLEGTRSGANVLTF
TRBV5-1	TRBJ2-5	.	.	TGCGCCAGCAGCCAGAGGTTTGGGGAACAAGAGACCCAGTACTTC	CASSQRFGEQETQYF
TRBV6-5	TRBJ1-2	.	.	TGTGCCAGCAAGACTAACTATGGCTACACCTTC	CASKTNYGYTF
TRBV3-1/TRBV3-2	TRBJ1-1	.	.	TGTGCCAGCAGCGTGGGGCTTGAAGCTTTCTTT	CASSVGLEAFF
TRBV5-1	TRBJ1-2	TRBD1	.	TGCGCCAGCAGCGAAGGGACAGGGGCCACCTGGGGCTACACCTTC	CASSEGTGATWGYTF
TRBV5-8	TRBJ1-1	.	.	TGTGCCAGCAGCTTGGGAGGGGTCACTGAAGCTTTCTTT	CASSLGGVTEAFF
TRBV5-5	TRBJ1-3	.	.	TGTGCCAGCAGCTCCTATAGACCCCAAGATGGAAACACCATATATTTT	CASSSYRPQDGNTIYF
TRBV5-1	TRBJ2-3	.	.	TGCGCCAGCAGCCTACCGTTAGCGGACACAGATACGCAGTATTTT	CASSLPLADTDTQYF
TRBV2	TRBJ2-2	.	few	TGTGCCAGCAGTGATGGGACACGGGGTTACACCGGGGAGCTGTTTTTT	CASSDGTRGYTGELFF
TRBV3-1/TRBV3-2	TRBJ2-2	.	few	TGTGCCAGCAGCCCAAGGACAGCCGAGGACACCGGGGAGCTGTTTTTT	CASSPRTAEDTGELFF
TRBV3-1/TRBV3-2	TRBJ2-1	.	.	TGTGCCAGCAGCCAAGCGGGGGATGGGGGCAATGAGCAGTTCTTC	CASSQAGDGGNEQFF
TRBV6-5	TRBJ2-7	.	once	TGTGCCAGCAGTTACAGGCCCACCTACGAGCAGTACTTC	CASSYRPTYEQYF
TRBV2	TRBJ1-1	.	.	TGTGCCAGCACCCAAAGTGTCCGATTGAACACTGAAGCTTTCTTT	CASTQSVRLNTEAFF
TRBV27	TRBJ1-6	TRBD1	.	TGTGCCAGCAGTTTAGGGCATCCGGGACAGGGGGCCTCCCAGGATTCACCCCTCCACTTT	CASSLGHPGQGASQDSPLHF
TRBV15	TRBJ2-5	.	.	TGTGCCACCAGCGCGGGACAGAGGGATCAAGAGACCCAGTACTTC	CATSAGQRDQETQYF
TRBV12-5	TRBJ1-1	.	.	TGTGCTAGTGGTTCTGGGAAAAATGGCCATAAGAACACTGAAGCTTTCTTT	CASGSGKNGHKNTEAFF
TRBV7-3	TRBJ2-1	.	.	TGTGCCAGCAGCTTAAGTCTAGTGGGCAGTGAGCAGTTCTTC	CASSLSLVGSEQFF
TRBV5-1	TRBJ1-2	TRBD1	.	TGCGCCAGCAGCCTCAGCACAGGGGGCAAGGTCGGAGGCTACACCTTC	CASSLSTGGKVGGYTF
TRBV5-1	TRBJ2-5	.	.	TGCGCCAGCAGCTCGCGTCCGGGGAAGGAGACCCAGTACTTC	CASSSRPGKETQYF
TRBV7-2	TRBJ2-7	TRBD2	once	TGTGCCAGCAGCTGGACTAGCGGGGACGCCGGTTACGAGCAGTACTTC	CASSWTSGDAGYEQYF
TRBV30	TRBJ2-1	.	.	TGTGCCTGGTTAGGGGATTCCTACAATGAGCAGTTCTTC	CAWLGDSYNEQFF
TRBV30	TRBJ1-2	TRBD1	.	TGTGCCTGGAGGGATAGACAGGGCTGGTCTGGCTACACCTTC	CAWRDRQGWSGYTF
TRBV7-2	TRBJ1-5	.	.	TGTGCCAGCAGGCGAACTGCGGGGAGCAATCAGCCCCAGCATTTT	CASRRTAGSNQPQHF
TRBV5-1	TRBJ2-7	.	.	TGCGCCAGCAGCTTGTTAGTCGGCTACGAGCAGTACTTC	CASSLLVGYEQYF
TRBV4-1	TRBJ2-2	.	.	TGCGCCAGCAGCCAGCCGGGACCAGTCACCGGGGAGCTGTTTTTT	CASSQPGPVTGELFF
TRBV27	TRBJ2-1	.	.	TGTGCCAGCAGGCTGCGAGGGACACTTCTGAAACCCTCAAAGCCGGGGGAGAATGAGCAGTTCTTC	CASRLRGTLLKPSKPGENEQFF
TRBV12-5	TRBJ2-1	.	.	TGTGCTAGTCGTCGTCCTGGGCCTTACAATGAGCAGTTCTTC	CASRRPGPYNEQFF
TRBV2	TRBJ1-2	.	.	TGTGCCAGCAACGGGGGCGCTTCTAATGGCTACACCTTC	CASNGGASNGYTF
TRBV3-1/TRBV3-2	TRBJ1-2	.	.	TGTGCCAGCAGCCAAGTGGGGGGAAGTTATGGCTACACCTTC	CASSQVGGSYGYTF
TRBV14	TRBJ1-1	.	.	TGTGCCAGCAGCCGAATGGGACGCACTGAAGCTTTCTTT	CASSRMGRTEAFF
TRBV10-3	TRBJ2-1	TRBD2	.	TGTGCCATCAGTGCCGGACTAGCGGGGGGGAACAATGAGCAGTTCTTC	CAISAGLAGGNNEQFF
TRBV7-9	TRBJ1-6	.	.	TGTGCCAGCAGCTTATCATTCCGGAATTCACCCCTCCACTTT	CASSLSFRNSPLHF